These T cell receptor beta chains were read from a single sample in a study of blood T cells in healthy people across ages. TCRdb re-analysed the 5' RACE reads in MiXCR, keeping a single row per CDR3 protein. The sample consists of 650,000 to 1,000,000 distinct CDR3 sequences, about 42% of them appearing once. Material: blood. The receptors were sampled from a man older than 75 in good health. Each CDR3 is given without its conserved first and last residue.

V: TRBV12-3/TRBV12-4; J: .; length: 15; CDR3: ASSPGTSGFSYNEQY
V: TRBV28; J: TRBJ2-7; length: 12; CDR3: ASRSDRVSYEQY
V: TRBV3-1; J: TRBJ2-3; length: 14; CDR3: ASSTKRGQGTDTQY
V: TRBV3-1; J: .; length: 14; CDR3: ASSPRSAQAYNEQY
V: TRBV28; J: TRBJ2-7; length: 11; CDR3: ASTITGFDEQY
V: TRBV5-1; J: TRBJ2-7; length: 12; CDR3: ASSRDRAAYEQY
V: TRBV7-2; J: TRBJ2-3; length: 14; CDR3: ASSLNSGGRTDTQY
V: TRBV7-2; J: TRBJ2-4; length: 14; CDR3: ASSLDWSLAKNIQY
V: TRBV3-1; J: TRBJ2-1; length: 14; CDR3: ASSGPGLASYNEQF
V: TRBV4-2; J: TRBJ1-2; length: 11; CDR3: ASSQRTVGGHT
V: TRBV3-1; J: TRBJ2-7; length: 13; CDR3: ASSLTGARSYEQY
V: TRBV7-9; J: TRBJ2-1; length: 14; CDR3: ASSLVRTTSVNEQF
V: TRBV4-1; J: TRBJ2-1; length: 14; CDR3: ASSHQRGGLYNEQF
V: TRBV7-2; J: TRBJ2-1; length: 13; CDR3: ASSLDWSSYNEQF
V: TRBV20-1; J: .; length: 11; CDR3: SAMPGGGETQY
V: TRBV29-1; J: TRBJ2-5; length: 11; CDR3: SVEEWNQETQY
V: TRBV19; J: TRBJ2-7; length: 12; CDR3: ASSPPGGGHEQY
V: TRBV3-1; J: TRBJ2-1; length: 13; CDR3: ASSLSSGRRNEQF
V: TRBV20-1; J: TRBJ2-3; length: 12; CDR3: SASGGAVTDTQY
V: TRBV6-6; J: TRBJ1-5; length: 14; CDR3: ASSNQGTGLGQPQH
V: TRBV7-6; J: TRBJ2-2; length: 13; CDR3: ASSPQVHGGGELF
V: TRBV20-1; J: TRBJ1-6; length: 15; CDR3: SAQGLGRDFYNSPLH
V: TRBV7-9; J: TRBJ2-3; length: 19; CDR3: ASSSPGQTTSGGYSTDTQY
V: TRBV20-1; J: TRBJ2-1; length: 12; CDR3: SAVAGSSYNEQF
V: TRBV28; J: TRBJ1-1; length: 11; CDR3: ASSRIRFTGAF
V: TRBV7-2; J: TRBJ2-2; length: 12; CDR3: ASSLAGISGELF
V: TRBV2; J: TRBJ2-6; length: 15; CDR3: ASSGWGPRSGANVLT
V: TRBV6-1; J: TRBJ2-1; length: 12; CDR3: ASSPSFVGNEQF
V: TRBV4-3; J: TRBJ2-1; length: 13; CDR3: ASSQERHETKEQF
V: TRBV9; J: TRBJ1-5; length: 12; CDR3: ASSVAPWDQPQH
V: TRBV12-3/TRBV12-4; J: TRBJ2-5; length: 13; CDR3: ASSLGGTGLREQY
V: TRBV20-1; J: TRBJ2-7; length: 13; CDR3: SARGPGLAPYEQY
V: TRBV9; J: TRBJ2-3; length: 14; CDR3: ASSLRGQRSTDTQY
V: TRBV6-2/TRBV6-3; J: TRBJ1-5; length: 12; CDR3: ASSYMKVNQPQH
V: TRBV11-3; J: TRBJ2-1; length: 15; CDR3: ASSLSYWRDSYNEQF
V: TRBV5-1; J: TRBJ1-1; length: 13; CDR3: ASSFLRAGDTEAF
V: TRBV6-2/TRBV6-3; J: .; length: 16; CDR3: ASSYILRAGSDQETQF
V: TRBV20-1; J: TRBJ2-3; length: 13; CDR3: SARDQGVSTDTQY
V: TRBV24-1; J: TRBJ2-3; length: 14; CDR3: ATSDPGTESTDTQY
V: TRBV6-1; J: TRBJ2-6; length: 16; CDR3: ASSRSVGLAPGANVLT
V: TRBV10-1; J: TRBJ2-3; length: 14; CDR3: ASSERGQGAGDTQY
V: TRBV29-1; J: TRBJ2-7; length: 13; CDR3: SVARGTGGSYEQY
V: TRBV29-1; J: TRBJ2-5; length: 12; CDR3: SVENRGDWETQY
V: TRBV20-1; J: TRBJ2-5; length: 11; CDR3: SAIGRAEDEQY
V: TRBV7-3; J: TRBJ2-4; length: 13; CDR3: ASSLSDATGNDQY
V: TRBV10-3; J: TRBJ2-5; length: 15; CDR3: AISAGRGGGNQETQY
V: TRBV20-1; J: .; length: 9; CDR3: SARPYNEQY
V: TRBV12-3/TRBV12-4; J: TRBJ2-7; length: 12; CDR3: ASSFWDRASEQY
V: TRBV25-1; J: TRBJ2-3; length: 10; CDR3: ASSELEDTQY